This T cell receptor (beta chain) was documented in a study of T cell responses to AZD1222 COVID-19 vaccine. TCRdb keeps only in-frame clones here, not all; method: immunoSEQ multiplex PCR. The table records around 150,000 clones, just over 90% of them present only once. The CDR3 covers 15 residues. The V and J ends lost 3 bases and 2 bases, in that order; junction bases with no gene match: 4. CDR1 and CDR2 (germline): KGHSH, LQKENI. Details on this clone: Antigen unknown.

Study conclusions and caveats: Spike-specific TCR depth and breadth grew after two AZD1222 doses. Vaccine-related CD4 TCRs covered spike, predominating at 160-218 and 743-854.

The receptor was isolated from an adult who received the AZD1222 COVID-19 vaccine. This chain connects TRBV18 to TRBJ2-3, with TRBD2 identical over 8 bases. Sequenced material: peripheral blood, taken 28 days after the second AZD1222 dose. In nucleotides, the CDR3 is TGTGCCAGCTCACCTAGCGGGGCATCCACAGATACGCAGTATTTT. Translating gives CASSPSGASTDTQYF.